Each of the 17 T cell receptor beta chains below was sequenced from the same sample in a study of response to subunit inactivated influenza vaccine. TCRdb re-analysed the RT-PCR reads in MiXCR, keeping a single row per CDR3 protein. The sample contains more than 500,000 distinct CDR3 sequences, about 11% of which appear only once. This same sample was also taken into another study, of T cells expressing NK-cell markers. Turning to that study: Scientists made TCR beta cDNA using 5'RACE template switching with UMIs.

Here the sequenced sample was PBMCs from blood, taken on the day of vaccination. These receptors were collected from a middle-aged man who received an inactivated influenza vaccine.

This clonotype occurred a few times. The rearrangement uses TRBV6-1 and TRBJ2-6; D is perhaps TRBD2 (5 bases). V lost 5 bases to trimming and J lost 1 base, with 9 bases between them. Germline values: CDR1 MNHNS, CDR2 SASEGT. This CDR3 comprises 15 residues. CDR3 coding DNA: TGTGCCAGCAGTAAAGGACTTTCTGGGGCCAACGTCCTGACTTTC. Residues: CASSKGLSGANVLTF.

The V call is TRBV3-1, the J call TRBJ2-1; 9 bases fit TRBD2. The CDR3 contains 15 residues. With V trimmed by 1 base and J by 6 bases, 4 bases remained unmatched. Germline values: CDR1 LGHDT, CDR2 YNNKEL (reference sequence). CDR3 sequence: CASSQAAGGPNEQFF. The CDR3, as DNA: TGTGCCAGCAGCCAAGCGGCGGGAGGGCCCAATGAGCAGTTCTTC.

This clonotype was seen only a few times. The chain is built from TRBV12-3 or TRBV12-4 and TRBJ2-2; D may match TRBD1 or TRBD2 (6 bases each). Trimming removed 6 bases at V and 4 bases at J, with 18 bases between. This CDR3 spans 16 amino acids. CDR3 bases: TGTGCCAGCAGACTAATCCGGGGGCTCAGCACCGGGGAGCTGTTTTTT. Its translation is CASRLIRGLSTGELFF.

This clonotype was seen a few times. This rearrangement joins TRBV3-1 to TRBJ2-3, with 7 bases aligning to TRBD1. The ends lost 0 bases at V and 2 bases at J; junction bases unmatched: 5. The CDR3 has 16 residues. Per germline, CDR1 LGHDT and CDR2 YNNKEL (reference sequence). The chain's CDR3 is CASSQELGQSTDTQYF. In nucleotides, the CDR3 is TGTGCCAGCAGCCAAGAGTTGGGACAGTCCACAGATACGCAGTATTTT.

This clonotype was observed a few times. The chain joins TRBV20-1 to TRBJ2-1; no firm D call. Germline V gives CDR1 DFQATT, CDR2 SNEGSKA (reference sequence). CDR3 length equals 14 residues. V lost 0 bases, J lost 5 bases, and 11 bases lay in between. CDR3 region: CSARDVRLNNEQFF. Here the CDR3 DNA reads TGCAGTGCTAGAGATGTTCGGCTCAACAATGAGCAGTTCTTC.

In this sample, this clonotype turned up a few times. The rearrangement joins TRBV7-9 to TRBJ1-4, with TRBD1 identical over 9 bases. This CDR3 has 15 amino acids. V shed 6 bases, J shed 6 bases, and the junction held 8 bases outside the gene matches. The germline V gene encodes CDR1 SEHNR and CDR2 FQNEAQ (reference sequence). The CDR3 bases are TGTGCCAGCAGGGCAATTACAGGGGGCGATGAAAAACTGTTTTTT. Encoded protein: CASRAITGGDEKLFF. Full variable domain (outside the CDR3, taken from reference TRBV7-9 and TRBJ1-4): DTGVSQNPRHKITKRGQNVTFRCDPISEHNRLYWYRQTLGQGPEFLTYFQNEAQLEKSRLLSDRFSAERPKGSFSTLEIQRTEQGDSAMYLCASRAITGGDEKLFFGSGTQLSVL.

A few counts support this clonotype. CDR3 nucleotide sequence: TGTGCCACCAGCAGAAGGTCGGGAGGTATTAATGAGCAGTTCTTC. Translated: CATSRRSGGINEQFF. The chain is built from TRBV15 and TRBJ2-1, with 7 bases fitting TRBD2. CDR1 and CDR2 from the germline V gene are LNHNV and YYDKDF (reference sequence). The V segment lost 2 bases and the J segment 7 bases; nucleotides outside the gene matches: 8. The CDR3 contains 15 residues.

The rearrangement links TRBV2 to TRBJ2-1, with 9 positions matching TRBD1. Trimming removed 5 bases from V and 16 bases from J; junction bases left unmatched: 6. Germline-derived CDR1 and CDR2 are SNHLY and FYNNEI. This CDR3 spans 11 amino acids. The CDR3 sequence is CASSWTGEGFF. The CDR3, as DNA: TGTGCCAGCAGTTGGACAGGGGAGGGTTTCTTC. The full variable domain, rest sourced from reference TRBV2 and TRBJ2-1, is EPEVTQTPSHQVTQMGQEVILRCVPISNHLYFYWYRQILGQKVEFLVSFYNNEISEKSEIFDDQFSVERPDGSNFTLKIRSTKLEDSAMYFCASSWTGEGFFGPGTRLTVL.

This clonotype was seen at least ten times. The gene calls are TRBV6-2 or TRBV6-3 and TRBJ2-2; weak D call: TRBD1 (6 bases). Germline assignment: CDR1 MNHEY and CDR2 SVGEGT. Trimming took 6 bases from V and 6 from J, leaving 8 bases between them. The CDR3 is made up of 12 amino acids. CDR3 DNA sequence: TGTGCCAGCAGACAGGGCCCCGGGGAGCTGTTTTTT. Residues: CASRQGPGELFF.

This clonotype has just a few counts. This chain connects TRBV5-1 to TRBJ2-3; 14 positions agree with TRBD2. Germline V gene lookup returns CDR1 SGHRS and CDR2 YFSETQ. CDR3 length: 18 amino acids. The J segment lost 0 bases and the V segment lost 4 bases, leaving 7 bases of the junction unmatched. This CDR3 is CASSVPGLAGASTDTQYF. CDR3 bases: TGCGCCAGCAGCGTACCGGGACTAGCGGGAGCAAGCACAGATACGCAGTATTTT.

This clonotype occurred a few times. The chain links TRBV10-3 to TRBJ2-7, with D hard to call. Trimming removed 8 bases from V and 0 bases from J, with 8 bases in between. The germline V gene encodes CDR1 ENHRY and CDR2 SYGVKD. This CDR3 has 12 residues. CDR3: CAIGSTSYEQYF. The CDR3 coding sequence is TGTGCCATCGGGTCTACCTCCTACGAGCAGTACTTC.

V usage is TRBV6-2 or TRBV6-3 and J usage is TRBJ2-7; D ambiguous. The CDR3 runs 13 residues. CDR1 and CDR2 from the germline V gene are MNHEY and SVGEGT. Trimming shortened V by 7 bases and J by 4 bases, and 14 bases separated the two germline ends. The CDR3, as DNA: TGTGCCAGCAACAAAAGGAACCGATACGAGCAGTACTTC. It specifies CASNKRNRYEQYF.

The rearrangement joins TRBV7-2 to TRBJ1-5; TRBD1 aligns across 10 bases. The CDR3 is made up of 14 amino acids. V was pared by 5 bases and J by 4 bases, with 2 bases of the junction left unmatched. CDR1 and CDR2 from the germline V gene are SGHTA and FQGNSA. CDR3 DNA sequence: TGTGCCAGCAGCGGGACAGGGGCGAATCAGCCCCAGCATTTT. As protein: CASSGTGANQPQHF.

This clonotype was observed a few times. The rearrangement joins TRBV5-1 to TRBJ2-5, with 7 positions matching TRBD2. CDR1 and CDR2 from the germline V gene are SGHRS and YFSETQ. J gave up 4 bases and V 3 bases, and 9 bases lay outside the gene matches. CDR3 length: 15 residues. For the CDR3, the DNA is TGCGCCAGCAGCTGGTCTCTGACGGGAGGAGAGACCCAGTACTTC. Translation gives CASSWSLTGGETQYF.

The J gene is TRBJ1-4, the V gene TRBV6-1; TRBD1 aligns across 10 bases. The ends lost 6 bases at V and 4 bases at J; junction bases unmatched: 2. Per germline, CDR1 MNHNS and CDR2 SASEGT. This CDR3 is 14 amino acids long. CDR3 nucleotides: TGTGCCAGCAGACGGGACAGGGGTAATGAAAAACTGTTTTTT. Translated, it gives CASRRDRGNEKLFF.

The genes are TRBV29-1 and TRBJ2-1, with D possibly TRBD1 on 5 matching bases. Germline V lookup: CDR1 SQVTM, CDR2 ANQGSEA. Trimming shortened V by 1 base and J by 3 bases, and 16 bases separated the two germline ends. This CDR3 is 16 amino acids long. The CDR3 bases are TGCAGCGTTGAAGGGTCCCTCTCCAGGGACTACAATGAGCAGTTCTTC. It is translated as CSVEGSLSRDYNEQFF.

The rearrangement links TRBV25-1 to TRBJ2-7; 9 nucleotides agree with TRBD2. This CDR3 has 15 residues. J lost 3 bases, V lost 4 bases, and 7 bases had no gene match. From germline, CDR1 is MGHDK and CDR2 SYGVNS. CDR3 region: CASSVSGRSNYEQYF. CDR3 sequence (DNA): TGTGCCAGCAGTGTCAGCGGGAGGTCCAACTACGAGCAGTACTTC.